The clone carrying this TCR beta chain was observed many times. Its antigen is still unknown. The sample comes from a study of T-cell reconstitution after alpha-beta-depleted transplantation in children. Notes on the study in general: In patients about two months after transplant, alpha-beta T cells reportedly arose from several hundred expanded graft clones. One year after transplant, T-cell counts and diversity came mostly from newly produced T cells. Several patients had high TCRbeta diversity at day 60; it came from surviving recipient T cells and thymic progenitors.

The TCRbeta library was prepared with unique molecular identifiers. MiXCR, run by TCRdb on the PCR reads, gives a single entry per CDR3 protein. The repertoire holds approximately 490,000 distinct CDR3 sequences, with 10% to 13% as singletons. V gave up 5 bases and J gave up 3 bases, with 13 bases separating them. The CDR3 is 14 amino acids. In germline, CDR1 is MDHEN, CDR2 SYDVKM. Source: PBMCs, taken before TCRalphabeta/CD19-depleted stem cell transplant. V is TRBV28 and J is TRBJ1-1; no definite D call. The clonotype originates from a child between 2 and 9 years old with inherited bone marrow failure, due to receive a stem cell transplant. The CDR3 spells CASSPQLGYTEAFF. CDR3 bases: TGTGCCAGCAGTCCCCAGTTGGGGTACACTGAAGCTTTCTTT.